The 9 T cell receptor beta chains reported below all come from one sample, sequenced in a study of T cells expressing NK-cell markers. TCRdb processed the 5' RACE reads again and assigns one entry to each CDR3 protein, with no DNA. This sample contains 500,000 to 700,000 distinct CDR3 sequences. Material for sequencing was blood T cells: a sorted CD56 or NKG2C T cell subset, CD4+ or CD8+ T cells, or bulk PBMC T cells (not recorded which). These receptors all stem from a man in his late teens or twenties in good health.

The chain is built from TRBV5-1 and TRBJ2-7; the D call from TCRdb, TRBD1, cannot be confirmed without DNA. The CDR3 length is 15 residues. Germline CDR1 SGHRS, CDR2 YFSETQ. The CDR3 protein is CASSITGKISYEQYF.

The chain links TRBV10-3 to TRBJ1-2; TCRdb indicates TRBD1, and absent DNA this call remains unverified. CDR3 length: 14 amino acids. CDR1 and CDR2 from the germline V gene are ENHRY and SYGVKD. CDR3 residues: CATGRGTSNYGYTF.

The gene calls are TRBV5-5 and TRBJ1-5. The CDR3 contains 15 residues. Per germline, CDR1 SGHKS and CDR2 YYEKEE (reference sequence). The CDR3 here is CASSLGSWSNQPQHF.

The CDR3 reads CASSSTQTRDRKQYF. The V call is TRBV7-2, the J call TRBJ2-3; the TCRdb call, TRBD1, lacks DNA for checking. CDR3 length equals 15 residues. Germline lookup yields CDR1 SGHTA and CDR2 FQGNSA.

The chain links TRBV7-2 to TRBJ2-1; no DNA is available, so the TRBD2 call from TCRdb remains unchecked. Germline V gene data show CDR1 as SGHTA and CDR2 as FQGNSA. The CDR3 contains 14 residues. The CDR3 loop reads CASSSFFGSNEQFF.

V is TRBV29-1 and J is TRBJ2-7; there is no DNA to check the TCRdb D call of TRBD2. From germline, CDR1 is SQVTM and CDR2 ANQGSEA. The CDR3 sequence is 15 residues long. CDR3 loop: CSVRGVEGPPHEQYF.

The V call is TRBV18, the J call TRBJ2-1; as DNA is missing, the TRBD2 call by TCRdb cannot be tested. CDR1 and CDR2 from the germline V gene are KGHSH and LQKENI. The length of the CDR3 is 17 residues. CDR3: CASSPLRTRSRGNEQFF.

The CDR3 loop is CASSLVPAHTEQFF. The chain couples TRBV5-1 to TRBJ2-1; no DNA is available, so the TRBD1 call from TCRdb remains unchecked. The CDR3 spans 14 residues. Per the germline V gene, CDR1 is SGHRS and CDR2 is YFSETQ.

Here the CDR3 reads CSAKSYSSYEQYF. The V gene is TRBV29-1, the J gene TRBJ2-7. Germline loops: CDR1 SQVTM, CDR2 ANQGSEA. This CDR3 contains 13 residues.